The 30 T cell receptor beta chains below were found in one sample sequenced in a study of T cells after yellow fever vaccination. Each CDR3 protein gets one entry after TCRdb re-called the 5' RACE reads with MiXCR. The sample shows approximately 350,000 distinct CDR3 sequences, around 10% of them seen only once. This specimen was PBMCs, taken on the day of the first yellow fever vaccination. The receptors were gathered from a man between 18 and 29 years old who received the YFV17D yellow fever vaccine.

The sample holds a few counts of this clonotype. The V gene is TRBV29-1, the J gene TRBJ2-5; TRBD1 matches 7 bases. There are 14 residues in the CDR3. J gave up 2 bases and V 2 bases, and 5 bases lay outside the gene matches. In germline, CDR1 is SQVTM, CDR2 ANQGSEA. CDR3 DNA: TGCAGCGTTGAAACTGGCAGGGGGCAAGAGACCCAGTACTTC. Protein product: CSVETGRGQETQYF.

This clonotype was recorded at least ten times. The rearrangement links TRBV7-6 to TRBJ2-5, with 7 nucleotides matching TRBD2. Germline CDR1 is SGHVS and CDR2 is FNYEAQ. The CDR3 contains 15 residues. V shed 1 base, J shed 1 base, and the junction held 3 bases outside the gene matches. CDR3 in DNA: TGTGCCAGCAGCTTAGGTGGGGGGGGCCAAGAGACCCAGTACTTC. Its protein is CASSLGGGGQETQYF.

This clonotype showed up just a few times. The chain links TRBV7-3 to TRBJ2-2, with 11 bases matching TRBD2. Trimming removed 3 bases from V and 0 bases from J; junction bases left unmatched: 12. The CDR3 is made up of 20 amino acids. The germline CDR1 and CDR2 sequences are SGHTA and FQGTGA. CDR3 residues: CASSFGTDTSGGPNTGELFF. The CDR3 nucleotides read TGTGCCAGCAGCTTCGGGACCGATACTAGCGGGGGACCGAACACCGGGGAGCTGTTTTTT.

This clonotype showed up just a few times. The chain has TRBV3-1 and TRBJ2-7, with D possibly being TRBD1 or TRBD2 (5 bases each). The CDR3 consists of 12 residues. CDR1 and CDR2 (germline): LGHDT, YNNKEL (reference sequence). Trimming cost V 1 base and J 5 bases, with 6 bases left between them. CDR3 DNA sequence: TGTGCCAGCAGCCAAGGGGGACACGAGCAGTACGTC. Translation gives CASSQGGHEQYV.

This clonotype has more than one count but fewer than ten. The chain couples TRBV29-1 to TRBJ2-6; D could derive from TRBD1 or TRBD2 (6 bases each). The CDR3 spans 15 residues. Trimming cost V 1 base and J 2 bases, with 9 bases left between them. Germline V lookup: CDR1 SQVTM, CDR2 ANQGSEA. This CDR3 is CSVEVGGTGANVLTF. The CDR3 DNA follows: TGCAGCGTTGAAGTAGGGGGGACTGGGGCCAACGTCCTGACTTTC.

CDR3 bases: TGTGCCAGCAGTGAAACGAGACGGTATGGCTACACCTTC. Translated: CASSETRRYGYTF. This sequence joins TRBV2 and TRBJ1-2; D ambiguous. Germline CDR1 is SNHLY and CDR2 is FYNNEI. Between the trimmed V and J ends, which lost 2 bases and 5 bases, there was a span of 9 bases. The CDR3 runs to 13 residues.

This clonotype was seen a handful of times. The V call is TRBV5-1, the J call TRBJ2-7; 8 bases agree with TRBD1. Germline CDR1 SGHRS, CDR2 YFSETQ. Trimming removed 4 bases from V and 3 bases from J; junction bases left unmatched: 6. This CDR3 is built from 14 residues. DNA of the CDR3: TGCGCCAGCAGCCAACAGGGGGTTTTCTACGAGCAGTACTTC. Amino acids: CASSQQGVFYEQYF.

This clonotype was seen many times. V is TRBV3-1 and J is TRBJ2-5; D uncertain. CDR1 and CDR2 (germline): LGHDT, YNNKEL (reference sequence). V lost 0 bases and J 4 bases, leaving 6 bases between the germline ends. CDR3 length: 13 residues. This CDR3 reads CASSQDIRETQYF. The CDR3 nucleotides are TGTGCCAGCAGCCAAGATATCCGAGAGACCCAGTACTTC.

The CDR3 region is CASSQFTGGGDTQYF. The CDR3 region has the DNA TGCGCCAGCAGCCAGTTTACAGGGGGAGGAGATACGCAGTATTTT. This sequence joins TRBV4-3 and TRBJ2-3, with TRBD1 matching over 8 bases. The V and J ends lost 3 bases and 5 bases, in that order; junction bases with no gene match: 7. Germline V gene data show CDR1 as LGHNA and CDR2 as YSLEER. CDR3 size: 15 residues.

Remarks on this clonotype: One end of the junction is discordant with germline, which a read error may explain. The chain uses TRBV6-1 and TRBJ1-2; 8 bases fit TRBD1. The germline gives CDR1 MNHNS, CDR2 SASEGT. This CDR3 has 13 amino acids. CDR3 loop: CASRPGQVYGNTF. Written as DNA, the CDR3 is TGTGCCAGCAGGCCGGGACAGGTCTATGGCAACACCTTC.

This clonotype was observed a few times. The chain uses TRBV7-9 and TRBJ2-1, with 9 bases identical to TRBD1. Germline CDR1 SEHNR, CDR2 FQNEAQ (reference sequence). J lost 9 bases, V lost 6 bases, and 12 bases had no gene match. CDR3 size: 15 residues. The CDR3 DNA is TGTGCCAGCAGATTCCCCTCGGGACAGGGTTTTGAGCAGTTCTTC. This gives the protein CASRFPSGQGFEQFF.

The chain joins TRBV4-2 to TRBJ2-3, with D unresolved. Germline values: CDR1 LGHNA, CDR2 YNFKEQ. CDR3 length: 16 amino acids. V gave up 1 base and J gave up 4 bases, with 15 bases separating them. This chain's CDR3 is CASSQGSLSFSDTQYF. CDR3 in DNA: TGTGCCAGCAGCCAAGGGTCGTTAAGCTTCTCAGATACGCAGTATTTT.

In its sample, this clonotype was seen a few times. CDR3 in amino acids: CAAGNTGELFF. CDR3 sequence (DNA): TGTGCGGCGGGAAACACCGGGGAGCTGTTTTTT. J is TRBJ2-2 and V is TRBV27, with D tentatively TRBD2 (6 bases). This CDR3 comprises 11 residues. CDR1 and CDR2 from the germline V gene are MNHEY and SMNVEV (reference sequence).

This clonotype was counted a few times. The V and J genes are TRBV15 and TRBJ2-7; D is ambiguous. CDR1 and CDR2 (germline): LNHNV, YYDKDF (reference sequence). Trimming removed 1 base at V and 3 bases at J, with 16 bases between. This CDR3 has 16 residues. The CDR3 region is CATSRGSGPGFYEQYF. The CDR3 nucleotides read TGTGCCACCAGCAGAGGGTCCGGGCCCGGATTCTACGAGCAGTACTTC. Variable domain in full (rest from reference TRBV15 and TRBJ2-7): DAMVIQNPRYQVTQFGKPVTLSCSQTLNHNVMYWYQQKSSQAPKLLFHYYDKDFNNEADTPDNFQSRRPNTSFCFLDIRSPGLGDTAMYLCATSRGSGPGFYEQYFGPGTRLTVT.

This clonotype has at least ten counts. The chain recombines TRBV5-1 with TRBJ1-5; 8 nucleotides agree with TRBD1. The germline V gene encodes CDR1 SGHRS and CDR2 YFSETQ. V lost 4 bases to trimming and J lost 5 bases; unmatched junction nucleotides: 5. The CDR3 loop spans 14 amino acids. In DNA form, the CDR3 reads TGCGCCAGCAGCCCTGACAGGGGTGATCAGCCCCAGCATTTT. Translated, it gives CASSPDRGDQPQHF.

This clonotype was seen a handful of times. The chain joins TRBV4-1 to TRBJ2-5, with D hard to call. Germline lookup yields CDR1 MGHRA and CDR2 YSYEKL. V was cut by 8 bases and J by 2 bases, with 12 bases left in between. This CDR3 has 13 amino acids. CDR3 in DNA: TGCGCCAGCGGCCCCAAGTTGCAAGAGACCCAGTACTTC. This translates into CASGPKLQETQYF.

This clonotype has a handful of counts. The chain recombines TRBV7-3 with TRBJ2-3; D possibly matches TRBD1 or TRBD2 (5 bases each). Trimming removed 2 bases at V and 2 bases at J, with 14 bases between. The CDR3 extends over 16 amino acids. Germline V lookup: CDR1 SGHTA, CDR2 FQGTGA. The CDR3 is CASSLDGAYPTDTQYF. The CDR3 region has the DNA TGTGCCAGCAGCTTAGACGGGGCCTACCCCACAGATACGCAGTATTTT.

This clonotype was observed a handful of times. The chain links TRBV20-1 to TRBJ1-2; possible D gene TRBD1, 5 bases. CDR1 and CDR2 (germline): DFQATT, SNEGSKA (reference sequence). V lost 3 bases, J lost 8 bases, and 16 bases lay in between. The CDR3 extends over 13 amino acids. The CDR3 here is CSASWQGNLGYTF. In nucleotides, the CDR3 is TGCAGTGCTAGTTGGCAGGGCAATCTAGGCTACACCTTC.

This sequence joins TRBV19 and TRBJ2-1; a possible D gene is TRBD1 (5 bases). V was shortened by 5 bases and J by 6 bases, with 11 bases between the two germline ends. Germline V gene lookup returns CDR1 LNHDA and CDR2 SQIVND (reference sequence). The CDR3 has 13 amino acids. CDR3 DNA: TGTGCCAGTAGTCTGACAGCCAGCAATGAGCAGTTCTTC. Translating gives CASSLTASNEQFF.

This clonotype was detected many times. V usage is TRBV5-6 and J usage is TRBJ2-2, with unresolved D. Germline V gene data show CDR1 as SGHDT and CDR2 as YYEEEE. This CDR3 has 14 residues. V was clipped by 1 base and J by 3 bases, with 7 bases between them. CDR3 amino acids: CASSLWGYTGELFF. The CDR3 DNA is TGTGCCAGCAGCTTGTGGGGTTACACCGGGGAGCTGTTTTTT. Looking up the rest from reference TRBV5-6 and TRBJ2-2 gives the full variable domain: DAGVTQSPTHLIKTRGQQVTLRCSPKSGHDTVSWYQQALGQGPQFIFQYYEEEERQRGNFPDRFSGHQFPNYSSELNVNALLLGDSALYLCASSLWGYTGELFFGEGSRLTVL.

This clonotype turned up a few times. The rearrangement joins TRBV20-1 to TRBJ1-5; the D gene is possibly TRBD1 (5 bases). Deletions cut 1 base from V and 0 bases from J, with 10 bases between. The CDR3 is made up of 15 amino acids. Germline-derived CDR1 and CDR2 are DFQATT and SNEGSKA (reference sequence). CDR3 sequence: CSARVSGLSNQPQHF. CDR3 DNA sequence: TGCAGTGCTAGAGTATCAGGGCTTAGCAATCAGCCCCAGCATTTT.

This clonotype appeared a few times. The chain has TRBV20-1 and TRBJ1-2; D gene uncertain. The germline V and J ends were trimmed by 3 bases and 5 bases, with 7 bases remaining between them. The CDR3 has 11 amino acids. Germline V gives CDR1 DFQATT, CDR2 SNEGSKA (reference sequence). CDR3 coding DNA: TGCAGTGCTAGCTTGGATTATGGCTACACCTTC. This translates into CSASLDYGYTF.

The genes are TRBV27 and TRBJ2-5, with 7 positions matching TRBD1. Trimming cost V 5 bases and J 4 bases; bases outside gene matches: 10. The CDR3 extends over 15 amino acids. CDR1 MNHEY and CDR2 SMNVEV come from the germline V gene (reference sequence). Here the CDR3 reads CASSKNRGRPETQYF. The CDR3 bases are TGTGCCAGCAGTAAGAACAGGGGCCGCCCAGAGACCCAGTACTTC.

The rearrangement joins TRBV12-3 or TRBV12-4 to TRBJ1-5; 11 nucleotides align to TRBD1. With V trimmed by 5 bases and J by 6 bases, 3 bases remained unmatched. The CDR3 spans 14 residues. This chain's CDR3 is CASSGQGASQPQHF. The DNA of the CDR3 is TGTGCCAGCAGTGGACAGGGGGCAAGTCAGCCCCAGCATTTT.

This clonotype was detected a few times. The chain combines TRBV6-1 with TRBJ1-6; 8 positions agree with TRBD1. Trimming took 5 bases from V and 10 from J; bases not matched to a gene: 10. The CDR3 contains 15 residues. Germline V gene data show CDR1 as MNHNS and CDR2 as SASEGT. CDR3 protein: CASSIHQGAGSPLHF. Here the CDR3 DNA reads TGTGCCAGCAGTATTCATCAGGGGGCCGGGTCACCCCTCCACTTT.

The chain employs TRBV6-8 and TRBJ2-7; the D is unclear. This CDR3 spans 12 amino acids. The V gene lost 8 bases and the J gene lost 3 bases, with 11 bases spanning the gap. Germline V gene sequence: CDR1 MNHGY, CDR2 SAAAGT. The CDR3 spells CASGYWSYEQYV. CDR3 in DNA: TGTGCCAGCGGGTATTGGAGCTACGAGCAGTACGTC.

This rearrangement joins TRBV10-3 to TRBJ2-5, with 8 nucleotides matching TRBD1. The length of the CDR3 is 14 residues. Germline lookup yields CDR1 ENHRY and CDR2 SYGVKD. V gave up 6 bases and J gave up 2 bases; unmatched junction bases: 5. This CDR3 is CAIRLTGGQETQYF. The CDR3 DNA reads TGTGCCATCAGATTAACAGGGGGGCAAGAGACCCAGTACTTC.

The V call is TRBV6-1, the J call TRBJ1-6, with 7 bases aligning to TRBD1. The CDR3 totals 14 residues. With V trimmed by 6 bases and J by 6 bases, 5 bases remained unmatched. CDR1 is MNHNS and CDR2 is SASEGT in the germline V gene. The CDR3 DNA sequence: TGTGCCAGCAGAACCGGGACAGCTAATTCACCCCTCCACTTT. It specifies CASRTGTANSPLHF.

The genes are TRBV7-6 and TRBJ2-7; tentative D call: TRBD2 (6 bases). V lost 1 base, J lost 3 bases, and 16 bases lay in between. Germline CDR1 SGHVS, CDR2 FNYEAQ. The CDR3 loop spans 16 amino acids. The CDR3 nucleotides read TGTGCCAGCAGCTTAGTCTCACCGGGACTCATCTACGAGCAGTACTTC. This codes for CASSLVSPGLIYEQYF.

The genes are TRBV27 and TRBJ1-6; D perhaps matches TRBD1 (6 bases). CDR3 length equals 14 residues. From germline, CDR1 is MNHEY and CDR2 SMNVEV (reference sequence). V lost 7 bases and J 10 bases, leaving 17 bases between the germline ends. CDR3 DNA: TGTGCCAGCACAAAACAGGGAGTGTACTCACCCCTCCACTTT. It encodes CASTKQGVYSPLHF.